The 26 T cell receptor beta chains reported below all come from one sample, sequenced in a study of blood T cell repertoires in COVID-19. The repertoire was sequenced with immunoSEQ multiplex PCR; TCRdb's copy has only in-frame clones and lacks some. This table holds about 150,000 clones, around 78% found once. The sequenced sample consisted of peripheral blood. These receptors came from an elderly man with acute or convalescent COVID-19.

The CDR3 bases are TGCGCCAGCAGCTATGGACAGCCTCTGAACACTGAAGCTTTCTTT. Translated: CASSYGQPLNTEAFF. V usage is TRBV5-1 and J usage is TRBJ1-1; the D gene is possibly TRBD1 (6 bases). The CDR3 runs to 15 residues. Between the trimmed V and J ends, which lost 3 bases and 0 bases, there was a span of 12 bases. CDR1 and CDR2 from the germline V gene are SGHRS and YFSETQ.

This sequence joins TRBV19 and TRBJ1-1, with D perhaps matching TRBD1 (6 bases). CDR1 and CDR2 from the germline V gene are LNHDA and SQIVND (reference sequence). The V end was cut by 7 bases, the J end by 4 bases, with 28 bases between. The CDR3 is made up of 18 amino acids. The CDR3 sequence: CASIPGAGRKGWGTEAFF. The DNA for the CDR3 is TGTGCCAGTATCCCAGGGGCAGGGCGTAAAGGTTGGGGCACTGAAGCTTTCTTT.

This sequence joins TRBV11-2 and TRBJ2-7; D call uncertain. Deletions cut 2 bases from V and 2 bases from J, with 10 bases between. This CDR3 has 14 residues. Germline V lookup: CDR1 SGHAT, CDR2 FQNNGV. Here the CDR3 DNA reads TGTGCCAGCAGCTTATCCGCAGGTCCCTACGAGCAGTACGTC. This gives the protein CASSLSAGPYEQYV.

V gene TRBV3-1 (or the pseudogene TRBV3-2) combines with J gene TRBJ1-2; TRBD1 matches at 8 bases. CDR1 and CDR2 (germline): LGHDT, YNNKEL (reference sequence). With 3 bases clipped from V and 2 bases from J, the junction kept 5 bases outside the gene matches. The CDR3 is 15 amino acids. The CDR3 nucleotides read TGTGCCAGCAGCCAGGGCGGACAGGGAAACTATGGCTACACCTTC. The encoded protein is CASSQGGQGNYGYTF.

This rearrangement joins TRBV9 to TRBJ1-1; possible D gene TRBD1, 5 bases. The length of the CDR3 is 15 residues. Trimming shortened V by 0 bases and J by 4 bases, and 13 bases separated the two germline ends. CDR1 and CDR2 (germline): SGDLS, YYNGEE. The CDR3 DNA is TGTGCCAGCAGCGTAGTAGACAGCCGAGCCACTGAAGCTTTCTTT. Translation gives CASSVVDSRATEAFF.

DNA of the CDR3: TGTGCCAGCAGCTTATCCGCGGGAGGATTTGAGACCCAGTACTTC. This sequence encodes CASSLSAGGFETQYF. This rearrangement joins TRBV7-2 to TRBJ2-5; TRBD2 agrees at 8 bases. The CDR3 sequence is 15 residues long. Germline CDR1 reads SGHTA; CDR2 reads FQGNSA. Trimming cost V 2 bases and J 5 bases; bases outside gene matches: 7.

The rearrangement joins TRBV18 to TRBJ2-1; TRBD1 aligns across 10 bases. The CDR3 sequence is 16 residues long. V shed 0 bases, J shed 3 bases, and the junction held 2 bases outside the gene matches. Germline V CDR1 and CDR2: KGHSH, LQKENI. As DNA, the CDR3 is TGTGCCAGCTCACCACCGGGACAGGGGTTCTACAATGAGCAGTTCTTC. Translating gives CASSPPGQGFYNEQFF.

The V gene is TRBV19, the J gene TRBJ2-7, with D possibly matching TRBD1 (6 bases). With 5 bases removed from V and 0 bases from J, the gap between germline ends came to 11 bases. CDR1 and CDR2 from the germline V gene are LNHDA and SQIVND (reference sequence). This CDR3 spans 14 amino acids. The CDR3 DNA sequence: TGTGCCAGTAGTGTACGGACAGTCTCCTACGAGCAGTACTTC. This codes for CASSVRTVSYEQYF.

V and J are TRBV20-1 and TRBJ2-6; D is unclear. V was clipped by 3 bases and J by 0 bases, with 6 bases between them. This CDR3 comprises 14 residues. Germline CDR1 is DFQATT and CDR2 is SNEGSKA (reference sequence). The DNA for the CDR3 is TGCAGTGCTAGTTCGTACTCTGGGGCCAACGTCCTGACTTTC. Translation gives CSASSYSGANVLTF.

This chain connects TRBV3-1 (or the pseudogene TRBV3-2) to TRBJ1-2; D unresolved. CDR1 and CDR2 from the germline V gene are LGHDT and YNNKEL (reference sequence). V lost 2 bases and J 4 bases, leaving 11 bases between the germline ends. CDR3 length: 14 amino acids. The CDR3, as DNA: TGTGCCAGCAGCCAACCGGGGATGGTCTATGGCTACACCTTC. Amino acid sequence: CASSQPGMVYGYTF.

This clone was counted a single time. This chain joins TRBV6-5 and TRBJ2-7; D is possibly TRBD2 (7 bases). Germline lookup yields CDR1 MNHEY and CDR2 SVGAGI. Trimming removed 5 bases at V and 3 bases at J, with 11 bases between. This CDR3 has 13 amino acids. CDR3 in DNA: TGTGCCAGCAGTAGGGGGACTAACTACGAGCAGTACGTC. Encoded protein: CASSRGTNYEQYV.

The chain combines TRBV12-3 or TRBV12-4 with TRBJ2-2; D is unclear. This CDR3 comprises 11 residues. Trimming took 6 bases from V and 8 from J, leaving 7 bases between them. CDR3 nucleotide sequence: TGTGCCAGCAGCCTCCGGGGGGAGCTGTTTTTT. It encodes CASSLRGELFF.

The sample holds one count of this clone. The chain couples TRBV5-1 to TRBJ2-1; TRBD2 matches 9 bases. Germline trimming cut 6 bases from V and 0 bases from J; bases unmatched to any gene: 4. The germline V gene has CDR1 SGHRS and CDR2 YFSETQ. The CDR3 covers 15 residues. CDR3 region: CASTPTSGSYNEQFF. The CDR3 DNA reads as TGCGCCAGCACCCCGACTAGCGGCTCCTACAATGAGCAGTTCTTC.

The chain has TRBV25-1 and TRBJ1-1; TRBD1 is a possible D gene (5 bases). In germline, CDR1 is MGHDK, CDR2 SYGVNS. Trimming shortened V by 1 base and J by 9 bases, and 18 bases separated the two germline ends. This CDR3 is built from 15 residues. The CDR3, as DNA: TGTGCCAGCAGTGAATCTCAGGGTCTTTGGGGAAAAGCTTTCTTT. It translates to CASSESQGLWGKAFF.

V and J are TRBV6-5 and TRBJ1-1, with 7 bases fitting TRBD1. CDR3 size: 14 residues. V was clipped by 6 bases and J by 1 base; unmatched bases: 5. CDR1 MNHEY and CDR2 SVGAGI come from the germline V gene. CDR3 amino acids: CASRPGQANTEAFF. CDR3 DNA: TGTGCCAGCAGACCCGGACAGGCGAACACTGAAGCTTTCTTT.

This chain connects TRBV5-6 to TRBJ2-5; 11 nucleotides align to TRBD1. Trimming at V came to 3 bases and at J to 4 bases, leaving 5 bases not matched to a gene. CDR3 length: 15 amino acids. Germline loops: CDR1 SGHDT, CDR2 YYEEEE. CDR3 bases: TGTGCCAGCAGCTGGGGGGACAGGGGGAGAGAGACCCAGTACTTC. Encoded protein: CASSWGDRGRETQYF.

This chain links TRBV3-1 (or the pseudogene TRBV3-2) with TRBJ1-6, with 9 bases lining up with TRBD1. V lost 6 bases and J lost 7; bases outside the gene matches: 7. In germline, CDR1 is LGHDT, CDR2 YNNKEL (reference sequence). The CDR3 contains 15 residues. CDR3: CASRPTGGANSPLHF. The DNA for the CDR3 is TGTGCCAGCAGGCCTACAGGGGGCGCGAATTCACCCCTCCACTTT.

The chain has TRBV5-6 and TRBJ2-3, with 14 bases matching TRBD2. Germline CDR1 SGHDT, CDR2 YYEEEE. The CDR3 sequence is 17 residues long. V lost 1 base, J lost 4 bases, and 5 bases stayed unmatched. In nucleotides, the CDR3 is TGTGCCAGCAGCTTGAGATCGACTAGCGGGGGGGCAGATACGCAGTATTTT. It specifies CASSLRSTSGGADTQYF. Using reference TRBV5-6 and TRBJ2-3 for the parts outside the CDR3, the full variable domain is DAGVTQSPTHLIKTRGQQVTLRCSPKSGHDTVSWYQQALGQGPQFIFQYYEEEERQRGNFPDRFSGHQFPNYSSELNVNALLLGDSALYLCASSLRSTSGGADTQYFGPGTRLTVL.

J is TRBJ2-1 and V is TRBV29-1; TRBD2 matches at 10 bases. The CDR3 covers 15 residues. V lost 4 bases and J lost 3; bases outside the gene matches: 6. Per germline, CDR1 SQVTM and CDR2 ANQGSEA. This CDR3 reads CSVGGLAGDYNEQFF. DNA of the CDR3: TGCAGCGTTGGAGGGCTAGCGGGGGACTACAATGAGCAGTTCTTC.

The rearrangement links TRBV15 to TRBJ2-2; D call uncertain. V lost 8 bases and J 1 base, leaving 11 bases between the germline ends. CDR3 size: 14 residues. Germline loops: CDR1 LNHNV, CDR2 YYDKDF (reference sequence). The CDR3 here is CATSSVMNTGELFF. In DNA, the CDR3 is TGTGCCACCTCGTCGGTAATGAACACCGGGGAGCTGTTTTTT.

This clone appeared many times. The chain's CDR3 is CASSQGSGGPRTDTQYF. In nucleotides, the CDR3 is TGTGCCAGCAGCCAAGGCTCCGGGGGACCTCGCACAGATACGCAGTATTTT. The chain carries TRBV3-1 (or the pseudogene TRBV3-2) and TRBJ2-3; perhaps TRBD2 as D (6 bases). Trimming took off 1 base at V and 1 base at J, with 15 bases between the two ends. Germline V gene data show CDR1 as LGHDT and CDR2 as YNNKEL (reference sequence). There are 17 residues in the CDR3.

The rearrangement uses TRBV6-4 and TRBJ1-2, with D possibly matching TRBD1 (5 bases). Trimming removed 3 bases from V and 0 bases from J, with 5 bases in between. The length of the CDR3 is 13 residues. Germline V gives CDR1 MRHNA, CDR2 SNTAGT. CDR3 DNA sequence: TGTGCCAGCAGTGAACAGGCTAACTATGGCTACACCTTC. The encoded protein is CASSEQANYGYTF.

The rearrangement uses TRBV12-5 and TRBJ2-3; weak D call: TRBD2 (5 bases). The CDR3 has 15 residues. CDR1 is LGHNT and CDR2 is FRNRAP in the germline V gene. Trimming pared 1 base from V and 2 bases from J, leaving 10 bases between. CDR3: CASGLAPGFTDTQYF. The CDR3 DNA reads TGTGCTAGTGGTTTGGCCCCGGGATTCACAGATACGCAGTATTTT.

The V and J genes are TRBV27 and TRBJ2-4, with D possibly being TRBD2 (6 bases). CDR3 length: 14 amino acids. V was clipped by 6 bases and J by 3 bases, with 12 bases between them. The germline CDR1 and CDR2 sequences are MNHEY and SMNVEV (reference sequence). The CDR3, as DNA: TGTGCCAGCAGGGAGGGGACCGGCAAAAACATTCAGTACTTC. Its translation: CASREGTGKNIQYF.

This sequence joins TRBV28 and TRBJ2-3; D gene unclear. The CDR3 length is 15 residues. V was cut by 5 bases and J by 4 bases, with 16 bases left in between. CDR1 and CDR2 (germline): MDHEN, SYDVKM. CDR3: CASSPPTSLADTQYF. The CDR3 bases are TGTGCCAGCAGTCCCCCTACTTCTTTGGCAGATACGCAGTATTTT.

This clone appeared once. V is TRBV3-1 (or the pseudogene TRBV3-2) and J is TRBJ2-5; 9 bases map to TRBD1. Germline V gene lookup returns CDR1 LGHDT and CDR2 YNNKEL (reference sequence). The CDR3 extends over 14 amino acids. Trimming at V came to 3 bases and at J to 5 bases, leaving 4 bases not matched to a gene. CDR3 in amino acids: CASSQRDREETQYF. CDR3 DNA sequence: TGTGCCAGCAGCCAGAGGGACAGGGAGGAGACCCAGTACTTC.